The 10 T cell receptor beta chains below all came from one sample that was sequenced in a study of identical twins. TCRdb independently ran MiXCR on the 5' RACE reads; one entry per CDR3 protein. The sample shows approximately 220,000 distinct CDR3 sequences, 9.4% of them seen only once. The sequenced sample was memory (CD45RO+) T cells sorted from blood. Source of these receptors: a young woman in good health.

The chain recombines TRBV10-2 with TRBJ2-2, with 7 bases lining up with TRBD2. The J segment lost 0 bases and the V segment lost 4 bases, leaving 8 bases of the junction unmatched. The germline CDR1 and CDR2 sequences are WSHSY and SAAADI. The CDR3 contains 17 residues. This CDR3 reads CASSVVGLAANTGELFF. The CDR3 region has the DNA TGCGCCAGCAGTGTAGTCGGGCTAGCGGCGAACACCGGGGAGCTGTTTTTT.

This clonotype was detected a few times. V usage is TRBV12-3 or TRBV12-4 and J usage is TRBJ2-6, with 8 bases identical to TRBD1. The trim removed 3 bases at V and 0 bases at J, leaving 7 bases unmatched. This CDR3 has 18 residues. The DNA of the CDR3 is TGTGCCAGCAGTTTTTTTGGGACAGGACGCTCTGGGGCCAACGTCCTGACTTTC. Residues: CASSFFGTGRSGANVLTF.

The rearrangement joins TRBV20-1 to TRBJ2-1; tentative D call: TRBD2 (5 bases). CDR3 length: 13 amino acids. Germline V gene sequence: CDR1 DFQATT, CDR2 SNEGSKA (reference sequence). V was cut by 0 bases and J by 2 bases, with 5 bases left in between. Here the CDR3 reads CSARDGTYNEQFF. CDR3 sequence (DNA): TGCAGTGCTAGAGACGGGACCTACAATGAGCAGTTCTTC.

This clonotype was recorded a few times. This chain joins TRBV12-3 or TRBV12-4 and TRBJ2-5, with D perhaps matching TRBD1 (6 bases). The CDR3 sequence is 14 residues long. The ends were cut back, 5 bases at V and 5 bases at J, with 15 bases in the middle. The chain's CDR3 is CASSPRTVSETQYF. The CDR3, as DNA: TGTGCCAGCAGTCCACGGACAGTATCGGAGACCCAGTACTTC.

This rearrangement joins TRBV5-1 to TRBJ2-7, with TRBD1 identical over 7 bases. V lost 3 bases, J lost 5 bases, and 2 bases stayed unmatched. Germline V gene lookup returns CDR1 SGHRS and CDR2 YFSETQ. The CDR3 loop spans 12 amino acids. CDR3 loop: CASSYRGNEQYF. CDR3 bases: TGCGCCAGCAGCTACAGGGGAAACGAGCAGTACTTC.

The rearrangement joins TRBV6-2 or TRBV6-3 to TRBJ1-1; perhaps TRBD1 as D (5 bases). CDR3 length: 14 residues. Trimming shortened V by 0 bases and J by 3 bases, and 8 bases separated the two germline ends. Germline CDR1 reads MNHEY; CDR2 reads SVGEGT. Here the CDR3 reads CASSYSGEDTEAFF. In DNA, the CDR3 is TGTGCCAGCAGTTACTCAGGGGAGGACACTGAAGCTTTCTTT.

This clonotype was observed at least ten times. V is TRBV7-3 and J is TRBJ1-2, with a tentative D call TRBD1 (6 bases). Germline-derived CDR1 and CDR2 are SGHTA and FQGTGA. V was cut by 5 bases and J by 4 bases, with 11 bases left in between. The CDR3 totals 13 residues. The CDR3 DNA reads as TGTGCCAGCAGCCCCGGGACATCCTATGGCTACACCTTC. As protein: CASSPGTSYGYTF.

The rearrangement links TRBV4-2 to TRBJ2-5; D is ambiguous. Germline V gene sequence: CDR1 LGHNA, CDR2 YNFKEQ. Trimming removed 1 base from V and 4 bases from J, with 10 bases in between. CDR3 size: 14 residues. The CDR3 DNA follows: TGTGCCAGCAGCCAAGGGTCTCCGACAGAGACCCAGTACTTC. This encodes CASSQGSPTETQYF.

A remark on this clonotype: At one of its ends the junction is not consistent with the germline gene, which may arise from a read error. The J gene is TRBJ2-1, the V gene TRBV20-1, with 11 bases identical to TRBD2. Germline CDR1 and CDR2: DFQATT and SNEGSKA (reference sequence). The length of the CDR3 is 16 residues. The CDR3 here is CSAGEILAGAYNEQFF. Here the CDR3 DNA reads TGCAGTGCTGGAGAAATACTAGCGGGAGCCTACAATGAGCAGTTCTTC.

The rearrangement uses TRBV6-1 and TRBJ2-3; 9 bases fit TRBD2. The germline CDR1 and CDR2 sequences are MNHNS and SASEGT. CDR3 length: 15 residues. V shed 8 bases and J 4 bases; nucleotides not matched to a gene: 10. Here the CDR3 reads CASEAGGPHADTQYF. The CDR3, as DNA: TGTGCCAGCGAGGCGGGAGGGCCACACGCAGATACGCAGTATTTT.